These 8 T cell receptor beta chains share one sample of origin, sequenced in a study of blood T cells in healthy people across ages. A second PCR, run for about 6 to 12 cycles, used a sample-barcoded 5' primer plus a J-beta primer mix. Using its own MiXCR run on the 5' RACE reads, TCRdb lists one record per CDR3 protein. The sample contains hundreds of thousands of distinct CDR3 sequences, 20% to 25% of which appear only once. The same sample was also used in a study of T cells of mothers and their children.

Material: blood. The receptor set was obtained from a boy younger than 18 in good health.

The chain recombines TRBV7-2 with TRBJ1-6; D is undetermined. The CDR3 has 15 amino acids. Germline assignment: CDR1 SGHTA and CDR2 FQGNSA. V was clipped by 0 bases and J by 11 bases, with 14 bases between them. The CDR3 DNA follows: TGTGCCAGCAGCTTAGCTACGGGAGTTTTACCACCCCTCCACTTT. Its translation: CASSLATGVLPPLHF.

The chain uses TRBV20-1 and TRBJ2-7, with D possibly being TRBD2 (6 bases). The CDR3 has 14 amino acids. The germline V gene has CDR1 DFQATT and CDR2 SNEGSKA (reference sequence). Trimming shortened V by 1 base and J by 6 bases, and 16 bases separated the two germline ends. DNA of the CDR3: TGCAGTGCTAGAGTCCGGGAGTCCTCCCTCGAGCAGTACTTC. The encoded protein is CSARVRESSLEQYF.

The V and J genes are TRBV29-1 and TRBJ2-3, with unresolved D. CDR3 length: 12 residues. CDR1 and CDR2 from the germline V gene are SQVTM and ANQGSEA. V lost 4 bases to trimming and J lost 3 bases, with 8 bases between them. The CDR3 nucleotides read TGCAGCGTTGTTGTGTCGACAGATACGCAGTATTTT. Translated, it gives CSVVVSTDTQYF.

The rearrangement joins TRBV6-1 to TRBJ2-7; tentative D call: TRBD1 (5 bases). This CDR3 region has 15 residues. Looked up from germline, CDR1 is MNHNS and CDR2 is SASEGT. With 6 bases removed from V and 7 bases from J, the gap between germline ends came to 22 bases. The CDR3 nucleotides read TGTGCCAGCAGCAAGCCGACAAGGGGAAGGTGGGAGCAGTACTTC. This translates into CASSKPTRGRWEQYF.

This sequence joins TRBV4-1 and TRBJ1-2; D is uncertain. V lost 0 bases and J lost 5, with 13 bases in between. The length of the CDR3 is 15 residues. Germline CDR1 is MGHRA and CDR2 is YSYEKL. The DNA for the CDR3 is TGCGCCAGCAGCCAAGAGGGCAGGTCGGGGTATGGCTACACCTTC. Amino acids: CASSQEGRSGYGYTF.

This clonotype has a handful of counts. The rearrangement uses TRBV6-5 and TRBJ1-2; D is perhaps TRBD1 (6 bases). The CDR3 contains 13 residues. V was clipped by 6 bases and J by 5 bases, with 13 bases between them. Germline CDR1 reads MNHEY; CDR2 reads SVGAGI. CDR3 loop: CASSPRGRYGYTF. CDR3 coding DNA: TGTGCCAGCAGCCCCAGGGGACGGTATGGCTACACCTTC.

The V gene is TRBV7-9, the J gene TRBJ2-5; D is uncertain. The J call may be incorrect, as the DNA end agrees better with TRBJ2-1. Germline V lookup: CDR1 SEHNR, CDR2 FQNEAQ (reference sequence). The CDR3 covers 13 residues. CDR3 amino acids: CASSAQIGDEQFF. CDR3 DNA sequence: TGTGCCAGCAGCGCTCAGATTGGGGATGAGCAGTTCTTC.

This clonotype was seen a handful of times. The chain links TRBV20-1 to TRBJ2-1; D is ambiguous. The ends were cut back, 3 bases at V and 0 bases at J, with 6 bases in the middle. Germline V lookup: CDR1 DFQATT, CDR2 SNEGSKA (reference sequence). The CDR3 covers 13 residues. CDR3 bases: TGCAGTGCTAGGGCGGTCTCCTACAATGAGCAGTTCTTC. Its protein product is CSARAVSYNEQFF.